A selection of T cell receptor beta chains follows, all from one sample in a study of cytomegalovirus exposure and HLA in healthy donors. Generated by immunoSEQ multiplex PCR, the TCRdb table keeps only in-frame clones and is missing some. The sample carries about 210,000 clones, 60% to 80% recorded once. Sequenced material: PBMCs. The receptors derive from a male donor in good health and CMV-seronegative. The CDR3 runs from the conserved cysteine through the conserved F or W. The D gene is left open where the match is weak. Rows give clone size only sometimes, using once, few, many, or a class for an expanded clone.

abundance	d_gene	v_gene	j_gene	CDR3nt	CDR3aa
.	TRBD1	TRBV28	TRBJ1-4	TGTGCCAGCCTATCACTTCCGGGACAGGGGAGGGAAAAACTGTTTTTT	CASLSLPGQGREKLFF
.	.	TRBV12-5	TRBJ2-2	TGTGCTAGTGGTACCGGGGGCACCGGGGAGCTGTTTTTT	CASGTGGTGELFF
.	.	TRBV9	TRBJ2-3	TGTGCCAGCAGCGTAGACGATCAGGGTATCACAGATACGCAGTATTTT	CASSVDDQGITDTQYF
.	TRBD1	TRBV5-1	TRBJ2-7	TGCGCCAGCAGCTCCTCAGGGGGCTCCTACGAGCAGTACTTC	CASSSSGGSYEQYF
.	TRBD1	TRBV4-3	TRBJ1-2	TGCGCCAGCAGCCAAAGGTCCCCGGGACAGACCTATCTCTATGGCTACACCTTC	CASSQRSPGQTYLYGYTF
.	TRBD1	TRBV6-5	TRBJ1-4	TGTGCCAGCAGGCCACAGGGGGCTACTAATGAAAAACTGTTTTTT	CASRPQGATNEKLFF
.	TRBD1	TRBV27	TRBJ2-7	TGTGCCAGCAGTGCGACCGGGACAGGGTCGTACGAGCAGTACTTC	CASSATGTGSYEQYF
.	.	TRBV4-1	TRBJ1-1	TGCGCCAGCAGCCCCCCAGGGCGAATGAACACTGAAGCTTTCTTT	CASSPPGRMNTEAFF
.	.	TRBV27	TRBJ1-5	TGTGCCAGCAGTCAGGGTTCTTTCGATCAGCCCCAGCATTTT	CASSQGSFDQPQHF
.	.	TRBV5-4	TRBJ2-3	TGTGCCAGCAGCTTCCCTAGTGGAGGCACAGATACGCAGTATTTT	CASSFPSGGTDTQYF
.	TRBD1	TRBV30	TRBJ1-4	TGTGCCTGGGGGGGACAGGGCGAAGCTAATGAAAAACTGTTTTTT	CAWGGQGEANEKLFF
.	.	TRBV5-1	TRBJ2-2	TGCGCCAGCAGCTTGGGGACAGAGACCAACACCGGGGAGCTGTTTTTT	CASSLGTETNTGELFF
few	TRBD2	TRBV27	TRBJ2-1	TGTGCCAGCAGCCCGGGACTAGCCGGTAGGGGGTTCTTC	CASSPGLAGRGFF
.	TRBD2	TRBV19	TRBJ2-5	TGTGCCAGTAGTATAGCCCGACTAGCGGGCCAAGAGACCCAGTACTTC	CASSIARLAGQETQYF
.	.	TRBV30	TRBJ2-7	TGTGCCTGGATGGGGGGGCGGGAGCAGTACTTC	CAWMGGREQYF
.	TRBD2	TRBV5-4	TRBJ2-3	TGTGCCAGCAGCTTGGACCTCCCGGGGGGGCCTGGCACAGATACGCAGTATTTT	CASSLDLPGGPGTDTQYF
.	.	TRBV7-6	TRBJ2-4	TGTGCCAGCAGCTCGCCGGGAGCCGCGAGGGTAGGGGACATTCAGTACTTC	CASSSPGAARVGDIQYF
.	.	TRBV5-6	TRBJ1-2	TGTGCCAGCAGCTCAGGCCACTATGGCTACACCTTC	CASSSGHYGYTF
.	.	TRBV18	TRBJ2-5	TGTGCCAGCTCACCGGGCGCGTCGAAGACCCAGTACTTC	CASSPGASKTQYF
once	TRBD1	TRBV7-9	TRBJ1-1	TGTGCCAGCAGCCCGCGACAGGGGCATCGCACTGAAGCTTTCTTT	CASSPRQGHRTEAFF
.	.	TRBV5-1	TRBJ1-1	TGCGCCAGCAGCTTTACGGGACTGTACACTGAAGCTTTCTTT	CASSFTGLYTEAFF
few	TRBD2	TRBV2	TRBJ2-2	TGTGCCAGCAGTGAGGCGTTAGCGGGGGCCGGGGAGCTGTTTTTT	CASSEALAGAGELFF